The 21 T cell receptor beta chains in this list originate from one sample, sequenced in a study of blood T cell repertoires in COVID-19. The table came from immunoSEQ multiplex PCR; TCRdb's copy has only in-frame clones and leaves some out. The table includes roughly 320,000 clones, 75% to 85% detected once. Source material: peripheral blood. Receptors were obtained from a human donor in a cohort sampled during active COVID-19.

This clone was detected once. The V call is TRBV18, the J call TRBJ1-6; 7 bases agree with TRBD1. Germline V gene sequence: CDR1 KGHSH, CDR2 LQKENI. Trimming took 3 bases from V and 14 from J; bases not matched to a gene: 13. The CDR3 runs to 15 residues. Here the CDR3 reads CASSPSRQGGSSLHF. The CDR3 coding sequence is TGTGCCAGCTCACCCTCGCGACAGGGAGGTTCGTCCCTCCACTTT.

The chain is built from TRBV5-5 and TRBJ1-2, with D maybe TRBD1 (6 bases). The CDR3 is made up of 14 amino acids. Germline CDR1 and CDR2: SGHKS and YYEKEE (reference sequence). With 4 bases removed from V and 2 bases from J, the gap between germline ends came to 12 bases. CDR3 residues: CASSGAGVNYGYTF. In DNA form, the CDR3 reads TGTGCCAGCAGCGGGGCAGGGGTCAACTATGGCTACACCTTC.

This chain uses TRBV7-9 with TRBJ2-7, with 15 bases identical to TRBD2. The V gene's germline CDR1 is SEHNR and CDR2 FQNEAQ (reference sequence). The V and J ends lost 5 bases and 11 bases, in that order; junction bases with no gene match: 10. The CDR3 runs 15 residues. The CDR3 DNA reads as TGTGCCAGCAGCCTGGGGACTAGCGGGGGGACTGGGGAGTACTTC. It is translated as CASSLGTSGGTGEYF.

The rearrangement joins TRBV5-1 to TRBJ2-7; 8 nucleotides line up with TRBD2. From germline, CDR1 is SGHRS and CDR2 YFSETQ. Trimming removed 2 bases from V and 2 bases from J; junction bases left unmatched: 9. This CDR3 comprises 16 residues. As DNA, the CDR3 is TGCGCCAGCAGCTTAGGGGGTAGCGGGGCAACCTACGAGCAGTACTTC. Protein: CASSLGGSGATYEQYF. The entire variable domain, with the rest obtained from reference TRBV5-1 and TRBJ2-7, is as follows: KAGVTQTPRYLIKTRGQQVTLSCSPISGHRSVSWYQQTPGQGLQFLFEYFSETQRNKGNFPGRFSGRQFSNSRSEMNVSTLELGDSALYLCASSLGGSGATYEQYFGPGTRLTVT.

The V gene is TRBV12-3 or TRBV12-4, the J gene TRBJ1-2; no reliable D call. The CDR3 length is 12 residues. V shed 6 bases and J shed 8 bases, with 13 bases lying between them. In DNA form, the CDR3 reads TGTGCCAGCAGCGGTGAGGAGCCCGGCTACACCTTC. Encoded protein: CASSGEEPGYTF.

This chain links TRBV6-5 with TRBJ1-2; 7 bases are shared with TRBD1. Trimming at V came to 6 bases and at J to 0 bases, leaving 4 bases not matched to a gene. Germline V CDR1 and CDR2: MNHEY, SVGAGI. The CDR3 extends over 14 amino acids. CDR3 in DNA: TGTGCCAGCAGAAACAGGGGAACTAACTATGGCTACACCTTC. It specifies CASRNRGTNYGYTF.

The count of this clone is one. The chain employs TRBV19 and TRBJ1-2; 11 nucleotides line up with TRBD1. The V gene end was trimmed by 0 bases and the J gene end by 8 bases; junction bases not matched to a gene: 11. Germline CDR1 is LNHDA and CDR2 is SQIVND (reference sequence). The CDR3 totals 17 residues. CDR3 sequence (DNA): TGTGCCAGTAGTATAGAAGGACAGGGGGCCTCAGTAAACGGCTACACCTTC. Protein product: CASSIEGQGASVNGYTF.

V usage is TRBV3-1 (or the pseudogene TRBV3-2) and J usage is TRBJ2-7; tentative D call: TRBD1 (5 bases). V lost 0 bases and J lost 6, with 15 bases in between. Looked up from germline, CDR1 is LGHDT and CDR2 is YNNKEL (reference sequence). The CDR3 totals 15 residues. In DNA form, the CDR3 reads TGTGCCAGCAGCCAAGATCGGGCCAGGGCTGGCGAGCAGTACTTC. Its protein is CASSQDRARAGEQYF.

This clone came up a few times. The chain uses TRBV29-1 and TRBJ2-2, with TRBD1 matching over 10 bases. Germline loops: CDR1 SQVTM, CDR2 ANQGSEA. Trimming cost V 6 bases and J 4 bases; bases outside gene matches: 2. The CDR3 totals 13 residues. CDR3 sequence reads: CSVGQGITGELFF. DNA for the CDR3: TGCAGCGTGGGACAGGGGATCACCGGGGAGCTGTTTTTT.

The V and J genes are TRBV5-6 and TRBJ2-2, with D possibly matching TRBD1 (6 bases). Deletions cut 5 bases from V and 1 base from J, with 15 bases between. Per the germline V gene, CDR1 is SGHDT and CDR2 is YYEEEE. This CDR3 comprises 16 residues. CDR3 coding DNA: TGTGCCAGCAGGCAACGTTTGACAGGGAACACCGGGGAGCTGTTTTTT. This sequence encodes CASRQRLTGNTGELFF.

This clone was detected ten times or more. V and J are TRBV24-1 and TRBJ1-5; 7 bases align to TRBD1. The V segment lost 4 bases and the J segment 3 bases; nucleotides outside the gene matches: 8. The CDR3 sequence is 16 residues long. Germline-derived CDR1 and CDR2 are KGHDR and SFDVKD. The DNA for the CDR3 is TGTGCCACCAGTGACCATCGACAGGGCGACAATCAGCCCCAGCATTTT. Protein: CATSDHRQGDNQPQHF.

The V and J genes are TRBV24-1 and TRBJ2-7, with 7 bases fitting TRBD1. CDR3 length: 14 residues. With V trimmed by 2 bases and J by 5 bases, 5 bases remained unmatched. Germline V gene data show CDR1 as KGHDR and CDR2 as SFDVKD. CDR3 region: CATSDSGTVDEQYF. The CDR3 nucleotides read TGTGCCACCAGTGATTCAGGGACAGTTGACGAGCAGTACTTC.

V is TRBV6-5 and J is TRBJ2-7; TRBD1 is a possible D gene (6 bases). The germline V gene has CDR1 MNHEY and CDR2 SVGAGI. The CDR3 has 12 residues. Between the trimmed V and J ends, which lost 2 bases and 6 bases, there was a span of 8 bases. DNA of the CDR3: TGTGCCAGCAGTTACGGGGGCGGCGAGCAGTACTTC. It is translated as CASSYGGGEQYF.

The CDR3 sequence is CATSGSGGGNQPQHF. The CDR3 nucleotides read TGTGCCACCAGTGGGTCAGGAGGTGGCAATCAGCCCCAGCATTTT. The rearrangement links TRBV24-1 to TRBJ1-5; D gene unclear. This CDR3 region has 15 residues. Per germline, CDR1 KGHDR and CDR2 SFDVKD. V was shortened by 5 bases and J by 2 bases, with 12 bases between the two germline ends.

The chain combines TRBV6-4 with TRBJ1-1, with D tentatively TRBD1 (6 bases). The length of the CDR3 is 14 residues. Germline V gene data show CDR1 as MRHNA and CDR2 as SNTAGT. Between the trimmed V and J ends, which lost 6 bases and 4 bases, there was a span of 15 bases. The CDR3 protein is CASRDWDNPTEAFF. The CDR3 nucleotides are TGTGCCAGCAGGGATTGGGACAATCCCACTGAAGCTTTCTTT.

The rearrangement uses TRBV20-1 and TRBJ1-1; possibly TRBD1 for D (5 bases). The germline V gene encodes CDR1 DFQATT and CDR2 SNEGSKA (reference sequence). With 7 bases removed from V and 1 base from J, the gap between germline ends came to 7 bases. This CDR3 has 11 residues. Here the CDR3 DNA reads TGCAGTGTCACAGGGAACACTGAAGCTTTCTTT. It codes for CSVTGNTEAFF.

The chain couples TRBV24-1 to TRBJ2-3, with D possibly matching TRBD2 (5 bases). CDR1 is KGHDR, CDR2 SFDVKD, per germline. The CDR3 contains 13 residues. Trimming removed 7 bases from V and 0 bases from J, with 7 bases in between. The CDR3 spells CATSSGSTDTQYF. The CDR3 DNA reads TGTGCCACCAGCTCGGGAAGCACAGATACGCAGTATTTT.

The rearrangement joins TRBV6-2 or TRBV6-3 to TRBJ2-7; 7 bases agree with TRBD1. The V gene's germline CDR1 is MNHEY and CDR2 SVGEGT. The V gene end was trimmed by 5 bases and the J gene end by 7 bases; junction bases not matched to a gene: 11. There are 14 residues in the CDR3. Here the CDR3 reads CASSRGTEINEQYF. The DNA of the CDR3 is TGTGCCAGCAGTAGGGGGACAGAAATTAATGAGCAGTACTTC.

The chain carries TRBV6-5 and TRBJ1-2; D perhaps matches TRBD1 (6 bases). This CDR3 has 14 residues. V was trimmed by 6 bases and J by 8 bases, leaving 19 bases between them. Germline loops: CDR1 MNHEY, CDR2 SVGAGI. The DNA for the CDR3 is TGTGCCAGCAGCCTGAGTCAGGGGAACGACGGCTACACCTTC. It yields the protein CASSLSQGNDGYTF.

The chain recombines TRBV27 with TRBJ2-6, with TRBD1 matching 7 bases. CDR3 length: 17 amino acids. The germline V gene encodes CDR1 MNHEY and CDR2 SMNVEV (reference sequence). V shed 4 bases and J 13 bases; nucleotides not matched to a gene: 19. CDR3 in amino acids: CASSSTDRAPPGRVLTF. In nucleotides, the CDR3 is TGTGCCAGCAGTTCAACCGACAGGGCCCCCCCGGGCCGGGTCCTGACTTTC.

The CDR3 is CAWARGHDTGELFF. The CDR3 nucleotides read TGTGCCTGGGCCCGCGGGCACGACACCGGGGAGCTGTTTTTT. This chain joins TRBV30 and TRBJ2-2; D possibly corresponds to TRBD2 (5 bases). CDR3 length: 14 amino acids. Trimming took off 5 bases at V and 3 bases at J, with 13 bases between the two ends. Germline-derived CDR1 and CDR2 are GTSNPN and SVGIG (reference sequence).